This T cell receptor (beta chain) was documented in a study of human T cells and chemical hapten exposure. This clonotype was observed many times. One entry per CDR3 protein, called by TCRdb with MiXCR from the RACE reads. Here the sample spans around 200,000 distinct CDR3 sequences, under 25% being singletons. Time point given: patch test 3, about 24 weeks after DPC sensitization. Sample treatment: therapeutic diphenylcyclopropenone sensitization with weekly scalp DPC. The source of this sequence is a woman aged 40 to 55 with alopecia areata. Some clones in this sample may be carry-over from other donors' samples. This material consisted of whole blood, taken in connection with sensitization to the hapten diphenylcyclopropenone (DPC).

CDR3 amino acids: CASSNPDKGRVEQFF. The CDR3 nucleotides read TGTGCCAGCAGCAACCCCGATAAGGGGAGGGTTGAGCAGTTCTTC. The V call is TRBV21-1, the J call TRBJ2-1; the table's TRBD2 call for D was not verified on the DNA. TRBV21-1 is reported as a pseudogene. The CDR3 spans 15 residues.